This T cell receptor beta chain was recovered during a study of blood T cell repertoires in COVID-19. Sequencing used immunoSEQ multiplex PCR; TCRdb keeps in-frame clones, though not all of them. The sample yields over 150,000 clones, roughly 83% seen once. Germline lookup yields CDR1 KGHSH and CDR2 LQKENI. The CDR3 covers 17 residues. V was cut by 2 bases and J by 1 base, with 15 bases left in between. The sample holds one count of this clone. What was sequenced was peripheral blood. The rearrangement joins TRBV18 to TRBJ1-5, with D unclear. The sequence was obtained from a woman aged 55-69 years with COVID-19, enrolled during active disease. The DNA of the CDR3 is TGTGCCAGCTCACCAGGATTGGGCTTTGAGAGCAATCAGCCCCAGCATTTT. Protein: CASSPGLGFESNQPQHF.